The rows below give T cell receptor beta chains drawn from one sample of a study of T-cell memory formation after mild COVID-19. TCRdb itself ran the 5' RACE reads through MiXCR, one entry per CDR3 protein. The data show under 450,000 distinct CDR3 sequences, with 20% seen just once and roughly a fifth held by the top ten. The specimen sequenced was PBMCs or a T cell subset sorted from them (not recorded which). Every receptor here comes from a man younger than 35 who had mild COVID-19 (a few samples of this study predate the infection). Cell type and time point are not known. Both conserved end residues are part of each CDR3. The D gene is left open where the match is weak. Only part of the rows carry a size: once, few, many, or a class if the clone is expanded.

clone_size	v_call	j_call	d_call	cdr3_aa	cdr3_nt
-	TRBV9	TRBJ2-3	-	CASSVGRLVGTDTQYF	TGTGCCAGCAGCGTAGGGCGCCTCGTGGGGACAGATACGCAGTATTTT
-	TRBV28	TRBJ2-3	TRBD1	CASSSPGTGGTDTQYF	TGTGCCAGCAGTTCCCCCGGGACAGGAGGCACAGATACGCAGTATTTT
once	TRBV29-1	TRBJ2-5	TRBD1	CSVAQGMRETQYF	TGCAGCGTTGCACAGGGGATGCGGGAGACCCAGTACTTC
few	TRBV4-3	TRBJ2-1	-	CASSPWGNEQFF	TGCGCCAGCAGCCCTTGGGGGAATGAGCAGTTCTTC
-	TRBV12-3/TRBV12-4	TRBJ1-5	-	CASSFAHGSQPQHF	TGTGCCAGCAGTTTTGCCCACGGAAGTCAGCCCCAGCATTTT
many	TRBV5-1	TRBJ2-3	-	CASSTGRGTDTQYF	TGCGCCAGCAGCACGGGACGGGGCACAGATACGCAGTATTTT
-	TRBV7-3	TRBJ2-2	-	CASSRDRSGELFF	TGTGCCAGCAGCCGCGACAGGTCCGGGGAGCTGTTTTTT
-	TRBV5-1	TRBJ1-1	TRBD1	CASRFDRAEAFF	TGCGCCAGCAGATTCGACAGGGCTGAAGCTTTCTTT
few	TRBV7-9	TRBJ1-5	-	CASSLGAGGAGQPQHF	TGTGCCAGCAGCTTAGGAGCGGGGGGCGCGGGTCAGCCCCAGCATTTT
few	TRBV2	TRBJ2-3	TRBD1	CASREQGYTQYF	TGTGCCAGCAGGGAACAGGGGTATACGCAGTATTTT
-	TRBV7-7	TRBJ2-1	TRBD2	CASSKSGGAYNEQFF	TGTGCTAGCAGCAAGAGCGGGGGGGCTTACAATGAGCAGTTCTTC
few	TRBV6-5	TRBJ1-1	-	CATLRGSNTEAFF	TGTGCCACCCTCAGAGGCAGCAACACTGAAGCTTTCTTT
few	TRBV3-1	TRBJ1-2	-	CASSPSSLGDGYTF	TGTGCCAGCAGCCCTTCAAGTCTCGGGGATGGCTACACCTTC
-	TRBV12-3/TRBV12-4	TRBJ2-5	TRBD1	CASSLGDRGQKTQYF	TGTGCCAGCAGTTTAGGGGACAGGGGGCAGAAGACCCAGTACTTC
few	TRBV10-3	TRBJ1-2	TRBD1	CAINTIPGQGADYGYTF	TGTGCCATCAATACAATTCCGGGACAGGGGGCTGACTATGGCTACACCTTC
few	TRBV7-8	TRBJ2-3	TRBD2	CASSLGRTAGVAGTQYF	TGTGCCAGCAGCTTAGGCCGCACCGCGGGGGTTGCGGGGACGCAGTATTTT
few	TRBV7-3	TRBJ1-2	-	CASSPGRDGGYTF	TGTGCCAGCAGCCCCGGCAGGGACGGTGGCTACACCTTC
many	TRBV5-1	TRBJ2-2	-	CASSFFRGGDTGELFF	TGCGCCAGCAGCTTTTTCAGGGGAGGGGACACCGGGGAGCTGTTTTTT
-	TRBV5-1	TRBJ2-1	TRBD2	CASSSTLAGGFDEQFF	TGCGCCAGCAGCTCGACCCTAGCGGGGGGGTTCGATGAGCAGTTCTTC
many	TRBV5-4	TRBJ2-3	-	CASHRGTDTQYF	TGTGCCAGCCACAGGGGCACAGATACGCAGTATTTT